This entry lists 20 T cell receptor beta chains sequenced from one sample in a study of response to subunit inactivated influenza vaccine. TCRdb re-called the RT-PCR reads with MiXCR, one entry per CDR3 protein. This sample has some 550,000 distinct CDR3 sequences, with around 25% found just once. These data also formed part of another study, on T cells expressing NK-cell markers. From that paper: Scientists made TCR beta cDNA using 5'RACE template switching with UMIs.

The sequences come from CD4+ T cells sorted from PBMCs, collected approximately 13 days after vaccination. These receptor sequences come from a man aged 50 to 59 who received an inactivated influenza vaccine.

This clonotype was seen only a few times. The V gene is TRBV7-9, the J gene TRBJ2-1; 10 positions agree with TRBD2. J gave up 10 bases and V 1 base, and 7 bases lay outside the gene matches. The CDR3 runs 15 residues. Germline assignment: CDR1 SEHNR and CDR2 FQNEAQ (reference sequence). DNA for the CDR3: TGTGCCAGCAGCTTAGGTAGCGGGAGGCCATGGGAGCAGTTCTTC. Its protein product is CASSLGSGRPWEQFF.

The chain joins TRBV28 to TRBJ1-3; a weak D match, TRBD1 (5 bases). The CDR3 contains 14 residues. Germline-derived CDR1 and CDR2 are MDHEN and SYDVKM. Trimming took 6 bases from V and 2 from J, leaving 11 bases between them. Here the CDR3 DNA reads TGTGCCAGCAGCATCGGGACCGCTGGAAACACCATATATTTT. Amino acids: CASSIGTAGNTIYF.

The V gene is TRBV7-8, the J gene TRBJ2-1; 10 positions match TRBD2. The CDR3 length is 15 residues. Looked up from germline, CDR1 is SGHVS and CDR2 is FQNEAQ. Unmatched junction bases numbered 9, after V lost 6 bases and J lost 7 bases. CDR3 DNA sequence: TGTGCCAGCAGTCCTCAAACTAGCGGGGCAAATGAGCAGTTCTTC. This codes for CASSPQTSGANEQFF.

This clonotype came up a few times. V usage is TRBV12-3 or TRBV12-4 and J usage is TRBJ2-5, with 12 nucleotides matching TRBD2. This CDR3 has 15 residues. Unmatched junction bases numbered 3, after V lost 2 bases and J lost 5 bases. The DNA of the CDR3 is TGTGCCAGCAGTTTACGGACTAGCGGGATCGAGACCCAGTACTTC. Translation gives CASSLRTSGIETQYF.

The V gene is TRBV7-2, the J gene TRBJ1-5; no definite D call. Between the trimmed V and J ends, which lost 1 base and 7 bases, there was a span of 11 bases. This CDR3 region has 14 residues. The V gene's germline CDR1 is SGHTA and CDR2 FQGNSA. The CDR3 spells CASSLEVGRQPQHF. DNA of the CDR3: TGTGCCAGCAGCTTAGAGGTTGGGAGGCAGCCCCAGCATTTT.

Turning to this clonotype: With a much larger clone just one base away, this may be a read error. The V and J genes are TRBV20-1 and TRBJ2-2; weak D call: TRBD2 (5 bases). The CDR3 contains 14 residues. Germline CDR1 and CDR2: DFQATT and SNEGSKA (reference sequence). CDR3 residues: CSAPAETGTGELLF. CDR3 DNA: TGCAGTGCCCCGGCCGAAACGGGAACCGGGGAGCTGCTTTTT.

The chain couples TRBV7-6 to TRBJ1-6; D is unresolved. This CDR3 contains 16 residues. V lost 1 base, J lost 5 bases, and 12 bases lay in between. From germline, CDR1 is SGHVS and CDR2 FNYEAQ. CDR3 in DNA: TGTGCCAGCAGCTTAGACTCGGGTCGGAATAATTCACCCCTCCACTTT. Translating gives CASSLDSGRNNSPLHF.

This clonotype was counted at least ten times. V gene TRBV5-1 combines with J gene TRBJ1-2; 7 bases are shared with TRBD1. Germline loops: CDR1 SGHRS, CDR2 YFSETQ. The ends lost 0 bases at V and 6 bases at J; junction bases unmatched: 14. CDR3 length: 17 amino acids. In nucleotides, the CDR3 is TGCGCCAGCAGCTTGGTCGAGGGGGCCCCCAATGTCGATGGCTACACCTTC. Translating gives CASSLVEGAPNVDGYTF.

This sequence joins TRBV7-2 and TRBJ2-3; perhaps D is TRBD1 or TRBD2 (5 bases each). The CDR3 spans 14 residues. V was pared by 5 bases and J by 4 bases, with 13 bases between. Per the germline V gene, CDR1 is SGHTA and CDR2 is FQGNSA. The CDR3 loop reads CASSPEWGSDTQYF. The CDR3 coding sequence is TGTGCCAGCAGCCCAGAGTGGGGGTCAGATACGCAGTATTTT.

This clonotype appeared a few times. The V and J genes are TRBV28 and TRBJ2-3, with 12 positions matching TRBD2. The CDR3 has 17 residues. J lost 6 bases, V lost 2 bases, and 9 bases had no gene match. Per the germline V gene, CDR1 is MDHEN and CDR2 is SYDVKM. CDR3 sequence: CASSLPFGLAGTDTQYF. The CDR3 DNA is TGTGCCAGCAGTTTACCCTTTGGACTAGCGGGAACCGATACGCAGTATTTT.

The genes are TRBV6-2 or TRBV6-3 and TRBJ2-7; tentatively, D is TRBD2 (5 bases). The length of the CDR3 is 17 residues. V was shortened by 0 bases and J by 0 bases, with 15 bases between the two germline ends. The germline gives CDR1 MNHEY, CDR2 SVGEGT. The CDR3 coding sequence is TGTGCCAGCAGTTACTCTATCGACGGGGTCTTCTCCTACGAGCAGTACTTC. It codes for CASSYSIDGVFSYEQYF.

This clonotype showed up many times. The chain recombines TRBV7-2 with TRBJ1-5; D is possibly TRBD1 (6 bases). CDR1 and CDR2 (germline): SGHTA, FQGNSA. CDR3 length equals 15 residues. V gave up 2 bases and J gave up 3 bases, with 11 bases separating them. The CDR3 region is CASSLNQGSNQPQHF. The CDR3 DNA reads TGTGCCAGCAGCTTAAACCAGGGGTCCAATCAGCCCCAGCATTTT.

This chain links TRBV5-5 with TRBJ2-5; D is uncertain. The germline V and J ends were trimmed by 5 bases and 3 bases, with 11 bases remaining between them. The CDR3 covers 13 residues. CDR1 is SGHKS, CDR2 YYEKEE, per germline (reference sequence). The CDR3 DNA reads TGTGCCAGCAGAAGGTCTGGGGAAGAGACCCAGTACTTC. Residues: CASRRSGEETQYF.

This sequence joins TRBV18 and TRBJ2-2, with D perhaps matching TRBD2 (6 bases). V was pared by 0 bases and J by 5 bases, with 13 bases between. The CDR3 covers 16 residues. The V gene's germline CDR1 is KGHSH and CDR2 LQKENI. The CDR3 DNA is TGTGCCAGCTCACCACCGTCGACTAGAGGGACCGGGGAGCTGTTTTTT. This gives the protein CASSPPSTRGTGELFF. The whole variable domain, filled in from reference TRBV18 and TRBJ2-2, reads NAGVMQNPRHLVRRRGQEARLRCSPMKGHSHVYWYRQLPEEGLKFMVYLQKENIIDESGMPKERFSAEFPKEGPSILRIQQVVRGDSAAYFCASSPPSTRGTGELFFGEGSRLTVL.

The chain recombines TRBV9 with TRBJ2-7; TRBD1 matches 8 bases. Germline CDR1 reads SGDLS; CDR2 reads YYNGEE. This CDR3 is 16 amino acids long. The trim removed 4 bases at V and 7 bases at J, leaving 16 bases unmatched. In DNA form, the CDR3 reads TGTGCCAGCAGCCCTGGACCGGGACAGGTGCGTCAGGAGCAGTACTTC. Amino acid sequence: CASSPGPGQVRQEQYF.

This chain connects TRBV28 to TRBJ2-7; 7 bases align to TRBD1. Germline CDR1 is MDHEN and CDR2 is SYDVKM. Trimming cost V 6 bases and J 3 bases; bases outside gene matches: 5. This CDR3 comprises 13 residues. In DNA form, the CDR3 reads TGTGCCAGCAGGTCCTGGGACAGCTACGAGCAGTACTTC. It codes for CASRSWDSYEQYF.

This clonotype has more than one count but fewer than ten. This sequence joins TRBV28 and TRBJ2-2, with D tentatively TRBD2 (6 bases). Germline V CDR1 and CDR2: MDHEN, SYDVKM. The CDR3 loop spans 13 amino acids. With 10 bases removed from V and 5 bases from J, the gap between germline ends came to 14 bases. The CDR3 region is CATIKGGTGELFF. The CDR3, as DNA: TGTGCCACCATCAAGGGAGGAACCGGGGAGCTGTTTTTT.

The chain couples TRBV20-1 to TRBJ2-3; D not resolved. V lost 0 bases and J lost 2, with 15 bases in between. Germline CDR1 reads DFQATT; CDR2 reads SNEGSKA (reference sequence). The CDR3 runs 16 residues. The CDR3 bases are TGCAGTGCTAGAGATCCGATCGCCGCCTTCACAGATACGCAGTATTTT. Amino acid sequence: CSARDPIAAFTDTQYF.

The V gene is TRBV4-3, the J gene TRBJ2-1; D may correspond to TRBD1 or TRBD2 (5 bases each). Per germline, CDR1 LGHNA and CDR2 YSLEER. The CDR3 is made up of 16 amino acids. Trimming left V 4 bases short and J 0 bases short, with 13 bases between. For the CDR3, the DNA is TGCGCCAGCAGCCGGGGAGCAGGGAGCTCCTACAATGAGCAGTTCTTC. As protein: CASSRGAGSSYNEQFF.

This clonotype was found a few times. The chain couples TRBV6-2 or TRBV6-3 to TRBJ1-1; D might be TRBD1 (6 bases). The ends were cut back, 3 bases at V and 3 bases at J, with 14 bases in the middle. The CDR3 runs 15 residues. Germline-derived CDR1 and CDR2 are MNHEY and SVGEGT. The CDR3 sequence is CASSYSTGWDTEAFF. CDR3 bases: TGTGCCAGCAGTTATTCAACAGGGTGGGACACTGAAGCTTTCTTT.